This T cell receptor (beta chain) was captured by sequencing in a study of cytomegalovirus exposure and HLA in healthy donors. The PCR ran on 60 Vbeta and 13 Jbeta primers. Data came from immunoSEQ multiplex PCR; TCRdb stores just in-frame clones and leaves some out. The sample contains 200,000 to 250,000 clones, approximately 81% of which appear only once. The CDR3 totals 14 residues. The receptor was isolated from a woman aged 55-75 years in good health and CMV-seropositive. J is TRBJ2-4 and V is TRBV21-1; whether TRBD2, the table's D call, matches the DNA was not checked. TRBV21-1 is a pseudogene locus. The source material was PBMCs. CDR3 protein: CASTIGGGLGIQYF. Here the CDR3 DNA reads TGTGCCAGCACCATTGGGGGGGGGCTGGGCATTCAGTACTTC.